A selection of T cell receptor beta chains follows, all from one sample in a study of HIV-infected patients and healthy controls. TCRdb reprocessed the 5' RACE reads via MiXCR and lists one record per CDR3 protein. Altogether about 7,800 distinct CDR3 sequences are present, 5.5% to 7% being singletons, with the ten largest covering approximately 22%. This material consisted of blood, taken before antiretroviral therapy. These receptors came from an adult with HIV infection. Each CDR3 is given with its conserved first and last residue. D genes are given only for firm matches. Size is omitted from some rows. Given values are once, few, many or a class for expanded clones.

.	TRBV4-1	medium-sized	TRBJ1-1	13	CASSRPGDTEAFF	TGCGCCAGCAGCCGACCGGGGGACACTGAAGCTTTCTTT
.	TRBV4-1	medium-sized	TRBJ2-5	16	CASSQDAGGGKETQYF	TGCGCCAGCAGCCAAGATGCGGGTGGGGGTAAAGAGACCCAGTACTTC
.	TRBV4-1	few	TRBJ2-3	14	CASSPKGGQWTQYF	TGCGCCAGCAGCCCCAAGGGGGGCCAGTGGACGCAGTATTTT
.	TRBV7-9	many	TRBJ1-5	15	CASSTSGDSNQPQHF	TGTGCCAGCAGCACCTCAGGGGATAGCAATCAGCCCCAGCATTTT
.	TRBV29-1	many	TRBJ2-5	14	CSAEGRGDQETQYF	TGCAGCGCAGAAGGACGGGGAGATCAAGAGACCCAGTACTTC
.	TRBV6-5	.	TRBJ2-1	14	CASSSTASYNEQFF	TGTGCCAGCAGTTCCACGGCTTCCTACAATGAGCAGTTCTTC
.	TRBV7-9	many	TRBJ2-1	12	CASSLGGHEQFF	TGTGCCAGCAGCTTAGGGGGACATGAGCAGTTCTTC
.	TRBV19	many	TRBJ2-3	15	CASSIELRYQDTQYF	TGTGCCAGTAGTATAGAGCTGCGTTATCAAGATACGCAGTATTTT
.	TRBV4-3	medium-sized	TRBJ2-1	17	CASSQQITGQPYNEQFF	TGCGCCAGCAGCCAACAGATAACAGGACAGCCCTACAATGAGCAGTTCTTC
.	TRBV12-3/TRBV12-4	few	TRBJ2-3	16	CASSLPGGQSTDTQYF	TGTGCCAGCAGTTTACCCGGGGGTCAGAGCACAGATACGCAGTATTTT
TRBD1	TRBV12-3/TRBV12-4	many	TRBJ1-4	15	CASSPTRDRGEKLFF	TGTGCCAGCAGTCCGACCCGGGACAGGGGTGAAAAACTGTTTTTT
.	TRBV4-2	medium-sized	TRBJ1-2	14	CASSQASEADGYTF	TGTGCCAGCAGCCAAGCGTCAGAGGCCGATGGCTACACCTTC
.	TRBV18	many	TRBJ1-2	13	CASSLGRGRGYTF	TGTGCCAGCTCACTGGGCAGGGGACGTGGCTACACCTTC
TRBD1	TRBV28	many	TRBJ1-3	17	CASSPRNRGISGNTIYF	TGTGCCAGCAGTCCACGGAACAGGGGGATTTCTGGAAACACCATATATTTT
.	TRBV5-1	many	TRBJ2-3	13	CATRGSGTDTQYF	TGCGCCACCCGGGGGTCAGGCACAGATACGCAGTATTTT
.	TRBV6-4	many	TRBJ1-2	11	CARATDYGYTF	TGTGCCAGAGCAACGGACTATGGCTACACCTTC
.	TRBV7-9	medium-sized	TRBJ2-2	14	CASRPEENTGELFF	TGTGCCAGCAGACCGGAGGAGAACACCGGGGAGCTGTTTTTT
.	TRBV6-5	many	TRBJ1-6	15	CASSRTEAGEGPLHF	TGTGCCAGCAGCCGCACTGAGGCAGGGGAGGGACCCCTCCACTTT
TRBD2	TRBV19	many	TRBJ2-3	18	CASSMSSGGATFTDTQYF	TGTGCCAGTAGTATGAGTAGCGGGGGGGCGACTTTTACAGATACGCAGTATTTT
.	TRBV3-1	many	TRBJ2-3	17	CASSQDSEGPSTDTQYF	TGTGCCAGCAGCCAAGATTCGGAGGGGCCTAGCACAGATACGCAGTATTTT
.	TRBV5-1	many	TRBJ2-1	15	CASSLQGGINNEQFF	TGCGCCAGCAGCTTGCAGGGGGGCATCAACAATGAGCAGTTCTTC
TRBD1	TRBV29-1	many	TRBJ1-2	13	CSAGLPDRVGYTF	TGCAGCGCGGGACTGCCGGACAGGGTTGGCTACACCTTC
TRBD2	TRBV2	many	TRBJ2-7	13	CASIPSGSYEQYF	TGTGCCAGCATACCTAGCGGATCCTACGAGCAGTACTTC
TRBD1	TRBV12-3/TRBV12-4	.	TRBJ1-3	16	CASSTYGQVSGNTIYF	TGTGCCAGCAGTACCTATGGACAGGTATCTGGAAACACCATATATTTT
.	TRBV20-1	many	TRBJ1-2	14	CSAREQPGSYGYTF	TGCAGTGCTAGAGAACAGCCGGGATCCTATGGCTACACCTTC
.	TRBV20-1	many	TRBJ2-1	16	CSARDFPDRVYNEQFF	TGCAGTGCTAGAGATTTCCCCGACCGGGTCTACAATGAGCAGTTCTTC
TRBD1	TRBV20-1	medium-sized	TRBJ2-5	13	CSALGTGQETQYF	TGCAGTGCTCTTGGGACAGGACAAGAGACCCAGTACTTC
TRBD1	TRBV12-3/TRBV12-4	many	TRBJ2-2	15	CASSARDSLTGELFF	TGTGCCAGCAGTGCCCGGGACAGTCTCACCGGGGAGCTGTTTTTT
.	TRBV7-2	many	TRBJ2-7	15	CASSLVGGNTYEQYF	TGTGCCAGCAGCTTAGTCGGGGGAAACACCTACGAGCAGTACTTC
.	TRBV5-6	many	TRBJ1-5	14	CASSLGPGEQPQHF	TGTGCCAGCAGCTTGGGACCGGGTGAGCAGCCCCAGCATTTT
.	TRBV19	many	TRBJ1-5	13	CASTPRSNQPQHF	TGTGCCAGTACCCCGAGGTCCAATCAGCCCCAGCATTTT
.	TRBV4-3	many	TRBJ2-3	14	CASSPGVLTDTQYF	TGCGCCAGCAGCCCGGGCGTTCTCACAGATACGCAGTATTTT
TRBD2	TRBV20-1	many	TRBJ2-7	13	CSARDAGGYEQYF	TGCAGTGCTAGAGATGCGGGGGGGTACGAGCAGTACTTC
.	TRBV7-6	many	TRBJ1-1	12	CASSFPDTEAFF	TGTGCCAGCAGCTTTCCCGACACTGAAGCTTTCTTT
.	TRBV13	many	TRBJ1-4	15	CASSSSGPGNEKLFF	TGTGCCAGCAGCTCGTCGGGGCCCGGAAATGAAAAACTGTTTTTT
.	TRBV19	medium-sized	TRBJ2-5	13	CASSERTEETQYF	TGTGCCAGTAGTGAGCGGACAGAGGAGACCCAGTACTTC
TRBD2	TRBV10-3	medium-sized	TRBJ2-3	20	CAISEPEGVIAGEYTDTQYF	TGTGCCATCAGTGAACCAGAGGGGGTAATAGCGGGGGAGTACACAGATACGCAGTATTTT
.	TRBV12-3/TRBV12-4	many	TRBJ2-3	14	CASSRGAGGDTQYF	TGTGCCAGCAGTCGGGGGGCAGGAGGGGATACGCAGTATTTT
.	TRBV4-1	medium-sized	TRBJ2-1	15	CASSPSVVRRNEQFF	TGCGCCAGCAGCCCCTCGGTGGTCCGACGCAATGAGCAGTTCTTC
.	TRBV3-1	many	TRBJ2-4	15	CASSLGGGTKNIQYF	TGTGCCAGCAGCCTAGGGGGGGGGACCAAAAACATTCAGTACTTC
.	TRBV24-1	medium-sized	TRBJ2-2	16	CATSDLQSRPTGELFF	TGTGCCACCAGTGATTTGCAAAGTCGCCCCACCGGGGAGCTGTTTTTT
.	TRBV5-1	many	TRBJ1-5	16	CASSLTGTGGNQPQHF	TGCGCCAGCAGCTTAACAGGGACGGGTGGCAATCAGCCCCAGCATTTT
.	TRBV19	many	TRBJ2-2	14	CASNRDEWPGELFF	TGTGCCAGTAATCGGGACGAGTGGCCCGGGGAGCTGTTTTTT
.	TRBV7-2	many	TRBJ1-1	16	CASSLRHSPVNTEAFF	TGTGCCAGCAGCTTAAGGCACAGCCCTGTGAACACTGAAGCTTTCTTT
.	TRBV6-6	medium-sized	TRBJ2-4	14	CASSPLLAKNIQYF	TGTGCCAGCAGTCCCTTGCTAGCCAAAAACATTCAGTACTTC
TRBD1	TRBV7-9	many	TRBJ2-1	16	CASSLLGTGSYNEQFF	TGTGCCAGCAGCTTGTTGGGGACAGGTTCCTACAATGAGCAGTTCTTC
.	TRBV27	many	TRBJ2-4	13	CASSTGRKNIQYF	TGTGCCAGCAGTACCGGACGCAAAAACATTCAGTACTTC
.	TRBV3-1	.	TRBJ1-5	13	CASSQRRTQPQHF	TGTGCCAGCAGCCAACGGAGGACTCAGCCCCAGCATTTT
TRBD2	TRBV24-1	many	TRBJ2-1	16	CATSDLQGLGDNEQFF	TGTGCCACCAGTGATTTGCAGGGACTAGGCGACAATGAGCAGTTCTTC
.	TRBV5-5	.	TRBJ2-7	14	CASRVGDISYEQYF	TGTGCCAGTAGAGTTGGGGACATCTCCTACGAGCAGTACTTC